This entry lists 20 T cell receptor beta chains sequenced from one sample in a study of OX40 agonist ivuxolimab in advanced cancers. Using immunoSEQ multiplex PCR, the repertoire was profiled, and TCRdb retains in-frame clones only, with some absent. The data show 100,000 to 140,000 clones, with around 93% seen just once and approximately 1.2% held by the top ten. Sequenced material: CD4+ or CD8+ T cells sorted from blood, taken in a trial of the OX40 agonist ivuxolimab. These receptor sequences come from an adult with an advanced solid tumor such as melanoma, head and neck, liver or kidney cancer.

The CDR3 loop is CASSPPGQGAREQYF. The CDR3 region has the DNA TGTGCCAGCTCACCACCAGGGCAGGGGGCAAGGGAGCAGTACTTC. The chain uses TRBV18 and TRBJ2-7, with 8 bases aligning to TRBD1. The V and J ends lost 0 bases and 7 bases, in that order; junction bases with no gene match: 8. This CDR3 comprises 15 residues. Germline V gene lookup returns CDR1 KGHSH and CDR2 LQKENI.

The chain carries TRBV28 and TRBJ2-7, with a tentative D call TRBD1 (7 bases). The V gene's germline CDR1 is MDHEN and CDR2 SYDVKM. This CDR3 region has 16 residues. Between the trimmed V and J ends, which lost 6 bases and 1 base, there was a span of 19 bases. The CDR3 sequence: CASSPGGTETSYEQYF. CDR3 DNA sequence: TGTGCCAGCAGCCCGGGCGGGACAGAGACATCCTACGAGCAGTACTTC.

The CDR3 sequence: CASSQWDGYSYEQYF. DNA of the CDR3: TGCGCCAGCAGTCAATGGGACGGCTACTCCTACGAGCAGTACTTC. The chain couples TRBV23-1 to TRBJ2-7; D is tentatively TRBD1 or TRBD2 (5 bases each). TRBV23-1 is marked as an open reading frame, function uncertain. Trimming left V 1 base short and J 0 bases short, with 10 bases between. The CDR3 has 15 amino acids.

Here the CDR3 DNA reads TGCGCCAGCAGGGATCAGGGCTCCTACGAGCAGTACTTC. Amino acids: CASRDQGSYEQYF. The chain joins TRBV10-2 to TRBJ2-7, with D tentatively TRBD1 (5 bases). Germline values: CDR1 WSHSY, CDR2 SAAADI. CDR3 size: 13 residues. Trimming took 6 bases from V and 0 from J, leaving 9 bases between them.

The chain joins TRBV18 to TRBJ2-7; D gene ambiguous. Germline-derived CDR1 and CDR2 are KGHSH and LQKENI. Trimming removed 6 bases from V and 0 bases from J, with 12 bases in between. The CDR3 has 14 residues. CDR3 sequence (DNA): TGTGCCAGCTCCCCTCGCACAGTCTCCTACGAGCAGTACTTC. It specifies CASSPRTVSYEQYF.

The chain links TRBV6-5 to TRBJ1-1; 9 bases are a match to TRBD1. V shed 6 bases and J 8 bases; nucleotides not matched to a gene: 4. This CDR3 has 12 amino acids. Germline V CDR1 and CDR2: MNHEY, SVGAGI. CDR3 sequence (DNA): TGTGCCAGCAGCCCGGGACAGGGCGAAGCTTTCTTT. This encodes CASSPGQGEAFF.

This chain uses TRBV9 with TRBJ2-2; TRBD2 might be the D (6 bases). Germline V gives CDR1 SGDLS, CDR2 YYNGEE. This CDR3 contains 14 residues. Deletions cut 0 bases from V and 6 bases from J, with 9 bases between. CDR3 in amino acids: CASSVGLGAGELFF. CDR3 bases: TGTGCCAGCAGCGTAGGACTAGGAGCCGGGGAGCTGTTTTTT.

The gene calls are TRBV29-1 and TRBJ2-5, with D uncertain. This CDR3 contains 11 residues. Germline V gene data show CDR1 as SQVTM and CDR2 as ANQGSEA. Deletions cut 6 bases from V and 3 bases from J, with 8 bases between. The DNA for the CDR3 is TGCAGCGTCGGGCCCGAAGAGACCCAGTACTTC. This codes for CSVGPEETQYF.

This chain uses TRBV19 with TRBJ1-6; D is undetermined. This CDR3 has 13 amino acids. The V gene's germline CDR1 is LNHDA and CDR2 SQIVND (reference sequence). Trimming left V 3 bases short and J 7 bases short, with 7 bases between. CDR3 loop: CASSILGNSPLHF. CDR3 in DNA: TGTGCCAGTAGTATTCTCGGGAATTCACCCCTCCACTTT.

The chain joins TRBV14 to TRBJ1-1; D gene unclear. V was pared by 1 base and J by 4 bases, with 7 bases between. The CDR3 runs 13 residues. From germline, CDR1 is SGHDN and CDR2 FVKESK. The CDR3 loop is CASSQVAATEAFF. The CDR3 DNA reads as TGTGCCAGCAGCCAAGTGGCAGCCACTGAAGCTTTCTTT.

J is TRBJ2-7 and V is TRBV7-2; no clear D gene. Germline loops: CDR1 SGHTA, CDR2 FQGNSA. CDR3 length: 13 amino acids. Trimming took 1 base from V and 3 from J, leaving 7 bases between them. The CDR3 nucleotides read TGTGCCAGCAGCTTAGAGGATGGCTACGAGCAGTACTTC. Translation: CASSLEDGYEQYF.

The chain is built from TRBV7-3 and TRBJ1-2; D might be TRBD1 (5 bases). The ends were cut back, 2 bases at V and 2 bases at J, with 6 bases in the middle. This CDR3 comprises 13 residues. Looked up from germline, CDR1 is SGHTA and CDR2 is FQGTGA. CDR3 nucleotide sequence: TGTGCCAGCAGCTTAGGGGGGAACTATGGCTACACCTTC. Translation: CASSLGGNYGYTF.

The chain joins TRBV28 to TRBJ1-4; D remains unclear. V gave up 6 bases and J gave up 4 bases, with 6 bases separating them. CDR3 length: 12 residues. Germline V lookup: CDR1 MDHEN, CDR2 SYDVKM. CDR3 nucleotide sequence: TGTGCCAGCAGAACTAATAATGAAAAACTGTTTTTT. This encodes CASRTNNEKLFF.

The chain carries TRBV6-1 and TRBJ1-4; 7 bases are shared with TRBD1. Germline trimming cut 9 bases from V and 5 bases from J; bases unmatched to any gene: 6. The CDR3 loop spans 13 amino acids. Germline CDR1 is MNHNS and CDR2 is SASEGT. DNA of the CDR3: TGTGCCAGTAACAGGGGAACGAATGAAAAACTGTTTTTT. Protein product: CASNRGTNEKLFF.

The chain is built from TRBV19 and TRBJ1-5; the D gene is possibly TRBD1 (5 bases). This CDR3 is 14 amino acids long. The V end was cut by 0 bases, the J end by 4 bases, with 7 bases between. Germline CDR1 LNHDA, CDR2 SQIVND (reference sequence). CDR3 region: CASSIEGANQPQHF. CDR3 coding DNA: TGTGCCAGTAGTATAGAAGGGGCTAATCAGCCCCAGCATTTT. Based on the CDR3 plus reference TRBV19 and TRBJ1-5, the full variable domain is DGGITQSPKYLFRKEGQNVTLSCEQNLNHDAMYWYRQDPGQGLRLIYYSQIVNDFQKGDIAEGYSVSREKKESFPLTVTSAQKNPTAFYLCASSIEGANQPQHFGDGTRLSIL.

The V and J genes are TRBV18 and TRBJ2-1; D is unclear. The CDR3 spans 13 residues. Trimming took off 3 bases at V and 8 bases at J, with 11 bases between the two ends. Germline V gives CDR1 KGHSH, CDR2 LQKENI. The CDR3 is CASSPSLIYEQFF. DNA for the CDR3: TGTGCCAGCTCACCCAGTTTGATCTATGAGCAGTTCTTC.

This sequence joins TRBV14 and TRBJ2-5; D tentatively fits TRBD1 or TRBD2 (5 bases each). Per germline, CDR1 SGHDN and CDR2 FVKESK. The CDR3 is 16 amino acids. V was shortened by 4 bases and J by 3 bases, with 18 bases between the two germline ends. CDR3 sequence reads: CASSRNSGTPKETQYF. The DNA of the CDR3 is TGTGCCAGCAGCCGCAACTCCGGGACCCCGAAAGAGACCCAGTACTTC.

DNA for the CDR3: TGTGCCAGCAGCTTGATAACGAACACCGGGGAGCTGTTTTTT. Protein sequence: CASSLITNTGELFF. The rearrangement joins TRBV11-3 to TRBJ2-2, with D uncertain. Per germline, CDR1 SGHNT and CDR2 YENEEA. V was trimmed by 3 bases and J by 0 bases, leaving 5 bases between them. There are 14 residues in the CDR3.

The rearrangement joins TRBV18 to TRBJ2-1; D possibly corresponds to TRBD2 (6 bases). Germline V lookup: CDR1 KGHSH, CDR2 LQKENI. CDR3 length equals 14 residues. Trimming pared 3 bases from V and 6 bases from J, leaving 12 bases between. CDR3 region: CASSPRRATNEQFF. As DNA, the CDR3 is TGTGCCAGCTCACCTAGGAGGGCCACCAATGAGCAGTTCTTC.

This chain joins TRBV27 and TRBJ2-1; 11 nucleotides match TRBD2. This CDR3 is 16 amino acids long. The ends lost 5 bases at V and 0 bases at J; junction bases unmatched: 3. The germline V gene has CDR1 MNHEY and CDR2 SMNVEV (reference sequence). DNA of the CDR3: TGTGCCAGCAGTCCCCTAGCGGGAGGCTCCTACAATGAGCAGTTCTTC. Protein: CASSPLAGGSYNEQFF.